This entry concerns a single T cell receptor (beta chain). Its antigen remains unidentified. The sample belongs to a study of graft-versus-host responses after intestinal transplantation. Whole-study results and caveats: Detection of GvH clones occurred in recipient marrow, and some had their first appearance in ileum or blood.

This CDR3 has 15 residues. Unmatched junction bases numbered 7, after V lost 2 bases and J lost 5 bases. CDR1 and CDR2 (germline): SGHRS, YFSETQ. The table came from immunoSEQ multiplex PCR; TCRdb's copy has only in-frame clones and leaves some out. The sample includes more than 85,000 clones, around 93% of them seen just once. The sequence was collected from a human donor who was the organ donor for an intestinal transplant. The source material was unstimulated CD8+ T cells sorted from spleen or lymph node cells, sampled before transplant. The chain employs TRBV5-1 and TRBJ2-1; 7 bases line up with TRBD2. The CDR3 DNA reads TGCGCCAGCAGCTTCCCCGTCAGCGGGGACAATGAGCAGTTCTTC. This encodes CASSFPVSGDNEQFF.